The T cell receptor beta chain under discussion was sequenced for a study of PD-1 blockade in classical Hodgkin lymphoma. This clone was observed a handful of times. TCRdb's table, derived via immunoSEQ multiplex PCR, lists solely in-frame clones and lacks some. The sample records around 53,000 clones, roughly 80% being singletons. This CDR3 is 13 amino acids long. Germline CDR1 reads SNHLY; CDR2 reads FYNNEI. Between the trimmed V and J ends, which lost 1 base and 0 bases, there was a span of 1 base. Time point reported: cycle 4 day 1 (C4D1), after five to seven weeks of nivolumab. Each patient relapsed following autologous stem cell transplantation, and prior brentuximab vedotin exposure differed.

Specimen: peripheral blood mononuclear cells (PBMCs), collected before the fourth cycle of nivolumab. This sequence originates from a human donor with classical Hodgkin lymphoma. The chain links TRBV2 to TRBJ1-3; D remains unclear. In nucleotides, the CDR3 is TGTGCCAGCAGTGAAGGCTCTGGAAACACCATATATTTT. Amino acid sequence: CASSEGSGNTIYF.